Below are 27 T cell receptor beta chains sequenced from a single sample in a study of blood T cell repertoires in COVID-19 (dated by TCRdb to the early 2020s). The library was generated by the immunoSEQ multiplex PCR assay. What TCRdb holds here is the immuneACCESS table cut down to in-frame rearrangements. Part of the clones is not present; checked against another copy, under half of the missing clones reflect an unresolved V gene, and the others are unexplained. The sample table holds some 200,000 clones, of which under 85% were seen once. 9.8% of the sample is taken by the ten largest. Sequencing used peripheral blood. The receptors shown here come from a woman older than 75 with acute or convalescent COVID-19.

CDR3 nucleotides: TGTGCCAGCAGTTACAGGGAAGCTTTCTTT. It yields the protein CASSYREAFF. The chain employs TRBV12-3 or TRBV12-4 and TRBJ1-1; maybe TRBD1 (5 bases). The CDR3 spans 10 residues. V was cut by 4 bases and J by 8 bases, with 5 bases left in between.

V is TRBV5-1 and J is TRBJ1-1; unclear D gene. CDR1 is SGHRS and CDR2 is YFSETQ in the germline V gene. The CDR3 contains 13 residues. Deletions cut 5 bases from V and 0 bases from J, with 8 bases between. CDR3 bases: TGCGCCAGCAGGTTAACGGTGAACACTGAAGCTTTCTTT. Protein: CASRLTVNTEAFF.

This chain links TRBV18 with TRBJ1-5; D possibly corresponds to TRBD1 (5 bases). The CDR3 has 15 amino acids. CDR1 KGHSH and CDR2 LQKENI come from the germline V gene. Trimming removed 2 bases from V and 6 bases from J, with 14 bases in between. The CDR3 coding sequence is TGTGCCAGCTCACCAGAGCAGGGAGGGATTCAGCCCCAGCATTTT. This encodes CASSPEQGGIQPQHF.

This chain uses TRBV6-5 with TRBJ2-2; 8 bases agree with TRBD2. CDR1 is MNHEY and CDR2 is SVGAGI in the germline V gene. With V trimmed by 10 bases and J by 1 base, 5 bases remained unmatched. This CDR3 spans 14 amino acids. DNA of the CDR3: TGTGCCACCGAGCGGGAGAGGAACACCGGGGAGCTGTTTTTT. Translated, it gives CATERERNTGELFF.

The chain has TRBV27 and TRBJ2-2; 8 bases align to TRBD1. V shed 2 bases and J 7 bases; nucleotides not matched to a gene: 6. From germline, CDR1 is MNHEY and CDR2 SMNVEV (reference sequence). The CDR3 is 15 residues long. CDR3 nucleotides: TGTGCCAGCAGTTTAGTACAGGGGGTTAGCGGGGAGCTGTTTTTT. This translates into CASSLVQGVSGELFF.

The V and J genes are TRBV6-5 and TRBJ1-2; no clear D gene. Looked up from germline, CDR1 is MNHEY and CDR2 is SVGAGI. The CDR3 has 15 amino acids. V was cut by 2 bases and J by 4 bases, with 14 bases left in between. The CDR3 loop is CASSYGPPSGYGYTF. As DNA, the CDR3 is TGTGCCAGCAGTTACGGACCTCCCAGCGGCTATGGCTACACCTTC.

The chain combines TRBV7-8 with TRBJ2-1, with 9 nucleotides matching TRBD2. CDR1 SGHVS and CDR2 FQNEAQ come from the germline V gene. The J segment lost 10 bases and the V segment lost 1 base, leaving 8 bases of the junction unmatched. CDR3 length: 15 amino acids. CDR3 sequence reads: CASSLGGGRASEQFF. CDR3 coding DNA: TGTGCCAGCAGCTTAGGGGGCGGGAGGGCCTCGGAGCAGTTCTTC.

CDR3 amino acids: CASSPSGTSVQYF. Written as DNA, the CDR3 is TGTGCCAGCAGCCCTTCCGGGACTAGCGTACAGTACTTC. The chain joins TRBV7-3 to TRBJ2-5; 10 bases match TRBD2. The V gene end was trimmed by 5 bases and the J gene end by 11 bases; junction bases not matched to a gene: 8. Looked up from germline, CDR1 is SGHTA and CDR2 is FQGTGA. The CDR3 consists of 13 residues.

The V and J genes are TRBV10-3 and TRBJ2-1, with D tentatively TRBD2 (5 bases). There are 15 residues in the CDR3. With 10 bases removed from V and 0 bases from J, the gap between germline ends came to 16 bases. From germline, CDR1 is ENHRY and CDR2 SYGVKD. CDR3 DNA: TGTGCCACCATTAGCGTGTCCAGCTCCTACAATGAGCAGTTCTTC. Protein sequence: CATISVSSSYNEQFF.

This clone appeared a few times. The chain joins TRBV24-1 to TRBJ2-7, with D maybe TRBD2 (6 bases). The V end was cut by 11 bases, the J end by 5 bases, with 21 bases between. The CDR3 extends over 14 amino acids. The germline V gene encodes CDR1 KGHDR and CDR2 SFDVKD. The CDR3 loop reads CANPRGSPRDEQYF. The CDR3 DNA follows: TGTGCCAATCCACGGGGGTCCCCTAGGGACGAGCAGTACTTC.

The chain links TRBV24-1 to TRBJ2-2; the match to TRBD1 covers 11 bases. CDR3 length equals 15 residues. Trimming removed 4 bases from V and 6 bases from J; junction bases left unmatched: 3. Germline assignment: CDR1 KGHDR and CDR2 SFDVKD. CDR3 DNA sequence: TGTGCCACCAGTGAAGGGACAGGGGGTCCCGGGGAGCTGTTTTTT. This translates into CATSEGTGGPGELFF.

CDR3 DNA sequence: TGTGCCAGCAGCCCCCAGGTCTCTGGGGCCAACGTCCTGACTTTC. Translating it yields CASSPQVSGANVLTF. V gene TRBV7-2 combines with J gene TRBJ2-6; D gene unclear. The CDR3 contains 15 residues. The V end lost 5 bases, the J end lost 0 bases, and 8 bases lay between the germline ends. Germline V gene sequence: CDR1 SGHTA, CDR2 FQGNSA.

This chain uses TRBV20-1 with TRBJ2-1; D is possibly TRBD2 (5 bases). CDR1 is DFQATT and CDR2 is SNEGSKA in the germline V gene (reference sequence). This CDR3 is built from 11 residues. V was trimmed by 7 bases and J by 10 bases, leaving 14 bases between them. This CDR3 is CSVTVAREQFF. CDR3 sequence (DNA): TGCAGTGTGACCGTAGCGCGGGAGCAGTTCTTC.

V usage is TRBV28 and J usage is TRBJ1-4; 8 positions agree with TRBD1. Germline assignment: CDR1 MDHEN and CDR2 SYDVKM. The V gene end was trimmed by 2 bases and the J gene end by 7 bases; junction bases not matched to a gene: 6. The CDR3 totals 15 residues. The CDR3 reads CASSLRQGASEKLFF. The DNA for the CDR3 is TGTGCCAGCAGTTTACGCCAGGGGGCGAGTGAAAAACTGTTTTTT.

The chain employs TRBV7-6 and TRBJ2-1; possible D gene TRBD2, 6 bases. Germline V gene lookup returns CDR1 SGHVS and CDR2 FNYEAQ. The CDR3 covers 15 residues. V was cut by 1 base and J by 2 bases, with 9 bases left in between. The CDR3: CASSLDRGTYNEQFF. The CDR3 DNA sequence: TGTGCCAGCAGCTTAGATCGCGGGACCTACAATGAGCAGTTCTTC.

This clone was detected a few times. The chain is built from TRBV4-3 and TRBJ1-1, with D possibly matching TRBD1 (5 bases). The CDR3 runs 14 residues. V dropped 0 bases and J dropped 5 bases, with 10 bases sitting between them. Germline CDR1 LGHNA, CDR2 YSLEER. CDR3 sequence (DNA): TGCGCCAGCAGCCAAGATCGGGGGGGGACTGAAGCTTTCTTT. This sequence encodes CASSQDRGGTEAFF.

The chain links TRBV11-2 to TRBJ2-5, with 7 bases that match TRBD2. The CDR3 covers 16 residues. Germline lookup yields CDR1 SGHAT and CDR2 FQNNGV. V shed 5 bases, J shed 2 bases, and the junction held 11 bases outside the gene matches. The CDR3 reads CASSPTAGPPQETQYF. DNA for the CDR3: TGTGCCAGCAGCCCGACAGCGGGACCCCCACAAGAGACCCAGTACTTC.

The chain combines TRBV19 with TRBJ1-5; no reliable D call. The V and J ends lost 3 bases and 2 bases respectively, with 11 bases between them. CDR1 is LNHDA and CDR2 is SQIVND in the germline V gene (reference sequence). This CDR3 is 15 amino acids long. The CDR3 nucleotides read TGTGCCAGTAGTATCCGGGGAACAGGCAATCAGCCCCAGCATTTT. Amino acids: CASSIRGTGNQPQHF.

The chain recombines TRBV5-5 with TRBJ2-7, with TRBD2 identical over 13 bases. V shed 5 bases and J 5 bases; nucleotides not matched to a gene: 10. Germline V gene lookup returns CDR1 SGHKS and CDR2 YYEKEE (reference sequence). The CDR3 is 16 amino acids. Here the CDR3 DNA reads TGTGCCAGCAGTTTACTGACTAGCGGGAGGATGAACGAGCAGTACTTC. This translates into CASSLLTSGRMNEQYF.

V gene TRBV29-1 combines with J gene TRBJ1-1; TRBD1 matches at 8 bases. Losses at the gene ends were 7 bases for V and 0 bases for J; bases not matched to a gene: 4. Germline-derived CDR1 and CDR2 are SQVTM and ANQGSEA. The CDR3 contains 13 residues. This chain's CDR3 is CSGQGRMNTEAFF. CDR3 nucleotide sequence: TGCAGCGGACAGGGGCGCATGAACACTGAAGCTTTCTTT.

This clone was counted a few times. The chain is built from TRBV4-1 and TRBJ2-2; possibly TRBD2 for D (5 bases). This CDR3 contains 15 residues. The V end lost 5 bases, the J end lost 0 bases, and 10 bases lay between the germline ends. Germline-derived CDR1 and CDR2 are MGHRA and YSYEKL. Here the CDR3 reads CASSGSATNTGELFF. In nucleotides, the CDR3 is TGCGCCAGCAGCGGGAGCGCGACGAACACCGGGGAGCTGTTTTTT.

This clone was detected once. The chain couples TRBV2 to TRBJ1-5; 9 nucleotides align to TRBD1. This CDR3 comprises 15 residues. Trimming at V came to 2 bases and at J to 4 bases, leaving 3 bases not matched to a gene. In germline, CDR1 is SNHLY, CDR2 FYNNEI. CDR3 sequence (DNA): TGTGCCAGCAGTGAATTAGGACAGGGGAATCAGCCCCAGCATTTT. It yields the protein CASSELGQGNQPQHF.

This clone showed up just a few times. The chain uses TRBV5-1 and TRBJ2-7, with TRBD1 as a possible D gene (6 bases). Looked up from germline, CDR1 is SGHRS and CDR2 is YFSETQ. V was trimmed by 3 bases and J by 3 bases, leaving 16 bases between them. The CDR3 extends over 15 amino acids. For the CDR3, the DNA is TGCGCCAGCAGCTCGCGGAACACAGGGAGCTACGAGCAGTACTTC. Translation gives CASSSRNTGSYEQYF.

This clone has just a few counts. This sequence joins TRBV10-3 and TRBJ2-7, with D tentatively TRBD1 (7 bases). Per germline, CDR1 ENHRY and CDR2 SYGVKD. The CDR3 extends over 16 amino acids. With 8 bases removed from V and 4 bases from J, the gap between germline ends came to 24 bases. The CDR3 DNA sequence: TGTGCCATCGCGGGAAACGGGACAGTTTTCCCGTACGAGCAGTACTTC. This codes for CAIAGNGTVFPYEQYF.

V gene TRBV6-5 combines with J gene TRBJ1-2; D remains ambiguous. The V gene's germline CDR1 is MNHEY and CDR2 SVGAGI. V was clipped by 2 bases and J by 2 bases, with 12 bases between them. CDR3 length: 15 residues. Here the CDR3 reads CASSYGRERNYGYTF. Here the CDR3 DNA reads TGTGCCAGCAGTTACGGGAGGGAGCGGAACTATGGCTACACCTTC.

V usage is TRBV4-2 and J usage is TRBJ2-3, with D possibly being TRBD2 (6 bases). This CDR3 contains 16 residues. CDR1 is LGHNA, CDR2 YNFKEQ, per germline. V was shortened by 0 bases and J by 7 bases, with 17 bases between the two germline ends. The CDR3 bases are TGTGCCAGCAGCCAAGAACGGGCGGGGAGCAGAAATACGCAGTATTTT. As protein: CASSQERAGSRNTQYF.

Concerning this clone: Other nucleotide sequences in the sample specify the same CDR3. The chain employs TRBV6-5 and TRBJ1-1; possibly TRBD1 for D (6 bases). The CDR3 is 12 residues long. CDR1 and CDR2 (germline): MNHEY, SVGAGI. V was pared by 8 bases and J by 1 base, with 8 bases between. Written as DNA, the CDR3 is TGTGCCAGCCGCAGGGGGAACACTGAAGCTTTCTTT. Amino acids: CASRRGNTEAFF.